The table lists the clone carrying this TCR beta chain with a count of one. CDR3 length equals 13 residues. V lost 6 bases, J lost 7 bases, and 8 bases stayed unmatched. Germline CDR1 and CDR2: MNHEY and SVGAGI. This sample is drawn from a study of cytomegalovirus exposure and HLA in healthy donors. The PCR employed 60 Vbeta primers together with 13 Jbeta primers. This table comes from immunoSEQ multiplex PCR, and its TCRdb copy is limited to in-frame clones, with some not included. The sample includes approximately 160,000 clones, about 81% seen only once; the top ten take under 2%. V usage is TRBV6-5 and J usage is TRBJ1-2; 7 positions match TRBD1. Specimen: PBMCs. This TCR was sampled from a woman in her late teens or twenties in good health and CMV-seronegative. The CDR3, as DNA: TGTGCCAGCAGCGAAACAGGGGAGCGTGGCTACACCTTC. Amino acids: CASSETGERGYTF.